This T cell receptor (beta chain) originates from a study of T cells in Graves' hyperthyroidism and ophthalmopathy. The study's findings and limits: Model predictions of ophthalmopathy came a median about six months before onset.

This clonotype has at least ten counts. Its matching antigen is unknown. Researchers amplified the TCR beta CDR3 regions from RNA transcripts. First-round RT-PCR of the TCR CDR3 relied on the HTBI primer set. Using its own MiXCR run on the multiplex PCR reads, TCRdb lists one record per CDR3 protein. The table includes around 600,000 distinct CDR3 sequences, 13% to 15% detected once. The CDR3 extends over 14 amino acids. V lost 3 bases and J lost 8, with 16 bases in between. Germline lookup yields CDR1 MNHEY and CDR2 SVGEGT. This sequence originates from a woman in her forties or fifties with Graves' ophthalmopathy. The V and J genes are TRBV6-2 or TRBV6-3 and TRBJ1-1; D remains unclear. Sample: blood. This CDR3 is CASSYMAEDGEAFF. The DNA for the CDR3 is TGTGCCAGCAGTTATATGGCGGAAGATGGGGAAGCTTTCTTT.